Below, one T cell receptor (beta chain) is given with its context. Original analysis: Reference gene primers were amplified, and this amplification served to estimate nucleated cell counts. TCRdb keeps only in-frame clones here, not all; method: immunoSEQ multiplex PCR. That table gives V, J and clone size, and the DNA gave D and trimming. The table includes about 280,000 clones, around 86% detected once. The data stem from a study of blood T cell repertoires in COVID-19. Looking at the study overall: Material from acute and convalescent COVID-19 was sourced from the United States, Italy and Spain.

Trimming cost V 7 bases and J 3 bases; bases outside gene matches: 9. Germline CDR1 is LGHDT and CDR2 is YNNKEL (reference sequence). The CDR3 spans 15 residues. Sequencing was done on a sample of peripheral blood. This chain uses TRBV3-1 (or the pseudogene TRBV3-2) with TRBJ2-5; 9 positions match TRBD1. The sequence was collected from a woman aged 30 to 39 who had recovered from COVID-19. CDR3 amino acids: CASTHRDREKETQYF. CDR3 coding DNA: TGTGCCAGCACACATCGGGACAGGGAAAAAGAGACCCAGTACTTC.